Below are 10 T cell receptor beta chains sequenced from a single sample in a study of OX40 agonist ivuxolimab in advanced cancers. Libraries were prepared by immunoSEQ multiplex PCR; TCRdb keeps only in-frame clonotypes and omits some of them. Among about 58,000 clones listed, about 88% were seen once. The sample was CD4+ or CD8+ T cells sorted from blood, taken in a trial of the OX40 agonist ivuxolimab. The receptors were sampled from an adult with an advanced solid tumor such as melanoma, head and neck, liver or kidney cancer.

This chain's CDR3 is CASSGRQGAPGETQYF. The CDR3 bases are TGTGCCAGCAGTGGGAGACAGGGGGCGCCCGGGGAGACCCAGTACTTC. This chain links TRBV6-6 with TRBJ2-5, with 10 bases aligning to TRBD1. V lost 5 bases to trimming and J lost 5 bases; unmatched junction nucleotides: 11. This CDR3 has 16 residues. In germline, CDR1 is MNHNY, CDR2 SVGAGI (reference sequence).

The rearrangement uses TRBV6-5 and TRBJ2-5, with a weak D call TRBD2 (5 bases). Germline-derived CDR1 and CDR2 are MNHEY and SVGAGI. V was trimmed by 6 bases and J by 4 bases, leaving 12 bases between them. The CDR3 contains 13 residues. CDR3: CASRRHTRETQYF. The DNA for the CDR3 is TGTGCCAGCAGACGACACACTAGAGAGACCCAGTACTTC.

The V and J genes are TRBV7-9 and TRBJ2-7; 14 nucleotides agree with TRBD2. The CDR3 length is 19 residues. From germline, CDR1 is SEHNR and CDR2 FQNEAQ (reference sequence). Trimming cost V 5 bases and J 5 bases; bases outside gene matches: 17. CDR3 in amino acids: CASSPRRQGGTSGSHEQYF. CDR3 coding DNA: TGTGCCAGCAGCCCTCGCCGGCAGGGCGGGACTAGCGGGAGCCACGAGCAGTACTTC.

CDR3: CASSLADAGYYEQYF. The CDR3 bases are TGTGCCAGCAGCTTAGCGGACGCGGGGTACTACGAGCAGTACTTC. V gene TRBV7-6 combines with J gene TRBJ2-5; perhaps TRBD2 as D (6 bases). Matching the DNA end better, TRBJ2-7 makes the J call doubtful. Germline V lookup: CDR1 SGHVS, CDR2 FNYEAQ. The CDR3 is 15 residues long.

The chain links TRBV7-2 to TRBJ1-2; D is unclear. This CDR3 contains 13 residues. Germline V gene sequence: CDR1 SGHTA, CDR2 FQGNSA. V was pared by 6 bases and J by 3 bases, with 11 bases between. CDR3 DNA sequence: TGTGCCAGCAGAAATGACTGGCACTATGGCTACACCTTC. Its translation is CASRNDWHYGYTF. Full variable domain (remainder filled in from reference TRBV7-2 and TRBJ1-2): GAGVSQSPSNKVTEKGKDVELRCDPISGHTALYWYRQSLGQGLEFLIYFQGNSAPDKSGLPSDRFSAERTGGSVSTLTIQRTQQEDSAVYLCASRNDWHYGYTFGSGTRLTVV.

The V gene is TRBV9, the J gene TRBJ2-3; D not resolved. Germline V gives CDR1 SGDLS, CDR2 YYNGEE. The CDR3 runs to 14 residues. The V end lost 3 bases, the J end lost 1 base, and 9 bases lay between the germline ends. CDR3 sequence: CASSGPGGTDTQYF. The CDR3 bases are TGTGCCAGCAGCGGCCCTGGTGGCACAGATACGCAGTATTTT.

The genes are TRBV28 and TRBJ2-7; D is perhaps TRBD2 (7 bases). V gave up 11 bases and J gave up 7 bases, with 21 bases separating them. The germline V gene encodes CDR1 MDHEN and CDR2 SYDVKM. The CDR3 runs 13 residues. CDR3 DNA: TGTGCCGCCGGCCGGGGGGCGCGGAGGGAGCAGTACTTC. It translates to CAAGRGARREQYF.

This clone showed up just a few times. V is TRBV7-2 and J is TRBJ2-5; the D gene is possibly TRBD1 (9 bases). Between the trimmed V and J ends, which lost 1 base and 5 bases, there was a span of 17 bases. The CDR3 is 16 residues long. Germline V lookup: CDR1 SGHTA, CDR2 FQGNSA. CDR3 amino acids: CASSLGDRERGETQYF. The CDR3 nucleotides read TGTGCCAGCAGCTTAGGGGACAGGGAGCGGGGGGAGACCCAGTACTTC.

CDR3 in amino acids: CASSLDSGQSSGYTF. CDR3 sequence (DNA): TGTGCCAGCAGCTTGGACTCGGGACAGTCTAGCGGCTACACCTTC. This chain connects TRBV5-4 to TRBJ1-2; 7 positions match TRBD1. This CDR3 region has 15 residues. In germline, CDR1 is SGHNT, CDR2 YYREEE (reference sequence). Trimming at V came to 0 bases and at J to 8 bases, leaving 10 bases not matched to a gene.

CDR3 residues: CASRREDYGYTF. CDR3 DNA sequence: TGTGCCAGCAGACGGGAAGACTATGGCTACACCTTC. This sequence joins TRBV27 and TRBJ1-2, with no clear D. The germline V gene encodes CDR1 MNHEY and CDR2 SMNVEV (reference sequence). This CDR3 is built from 12 residues. Trimming stripped 6 bases from V and 3 bases from J, with 8 bases between.